These T cell receptor beta chains were read from a single sample in a study of T cell repertoires in cytomegalovirus infection. TCRdb used MiXCR to reprocess the reads, holding one entry per CDR3 protein. The data contain roughly 630,000 distinct CDR3 sequences, roughly 24% of them singletons. The sequenced material came from CD8+ T cells from PBMCs. These receptors were obtained from a human donor in good health (CMV status not recorded). Some clones in this sample may be carry-over from other donors' samples. CDR3s include the opening cysteine and the closing phenylalanine or tryptophan. The order of the fields is D gene, J gene, clone size, V gene, CDR3 DNA, CDR3 protein. A D gene is named only where the DNA matches it firmly. Clone size is not always given. Where it is, it says once, few, many or a class for expanded clones.

d_call: NA; j_call: TRBJ1-1; clone_size: many; v_call: TRBV7-9; cdr3_nt: TGTGCCAGCAGCTTATGGGGCAGGGGGAACACTGAAGCTTTCTTT; cdr3_aa: CASSLWGRGNTEAFF
d_call: TRBD1; j_call: TRBJ1-1; clone_size: few; v_call: TRBV28; cdr3_nt: TGTGCCAGCAGTTTATACAGGGACAGGAACACTGAAGCTTTCTTT; cdr3_aa: CASSLYRDRNTEAFF
d_call: NA; j_call: TRBJ2-3; clone_size: few; v_call: TRBV20-1; cdr3_nt: TGCAGTGCTAGCGGACCCGGGCGTATAGATACGCAGTATTTT; cdr3_aa: CSASGPGRIDTQYF
d_call: TRBD1; j_call: TRBJ2-7; clone_size: NA; v_call: TRBV19; cdr3_nt: TGTGCCAGCGGAAACGACAGGGGATACGAGCAGTACTTC; cdr3_aa: CASGNDRGYEQYF
d_call: TRBD2; j_call: TRBJ2-1; clone_size: many; v_call: TRBV11-3; cdr3_nt: TGTGCCAGCAGCTTAGGCCCACTAGCGGGGAATGAGCAGTTCTTC; cdr3_aa: CASSLGPLAGNEQFF
d_call: NA; j_call: TRBJ2-1; clone_size: NA; v_call: TRBV9; cdr3_nt: TGTGCCAGCAGCGTAGGGGTAGGGGGGGGGTCCTACAATGAGCAGTTCTTC; cdr3_aa: CASSVGVGGGSYNEQFF
d_call: TRBD2; j_call: TRBJ2-5; clone_size: many; v_call: TRBV7-9; cdr3_nt: TGTGCCAGCAGCTCTCGTACACTAGCGGACCAAGAGACCCAGTACTTC; cdr3_aa: CASSSRTLADQETQYF
d_call: NA; j_call: TRBJ2-1; clone_size: once; v_call: TRBV12-3/TRBV12-4; cdr3_nt: TGTGCCAACAGTCCCAGCTGGAATGAGCAGTTCTTC; cdr3_aa: CANSPSWNEQFF
d_call: NA; j_call: TRBJ2-2; clone_size: NA; v_call: TRBV2; cdr3_nt: TGTGCCAGCAGTGAAGAGGGCCAATTCGGGGAGCTGTTTTTT; cdr3_aa: CASSEEGQFGELFF
d_call: TRBD1; j_call: TRBJ2-7; clone_size: NA; v_call: TRBV29-1; cdr3_nt: TGCAGCGTCCGCTCGGTCGGGACAGACTACGAGCAGTACTTC; cdr3_aa: CSVRSVGTDYEQYF
d_call: NA; j_call: TRBJ1-4; clone_size: few; v_call: TRBV3-1; cdr3_nt: TGTGCCAGCAGCCAAGAAGTAACGTCGACTAATGAAAAACTGTTTTTT; cdr3_aa: CASSQEVTSTNEKLFF
d_call: TRBD1; j_call: TRBJ2-3; clone_size: NA; v_call: TRBV19; cdr3_nt: TGTGCCAGTACCTTTCAACAGGGGACAGATACGCAGTATTTT; cdr3_aa: CASTFQQGTDTQYF
d_call: NA; j_call: TRBJ2-2; clone_size: many; v_call: TRBV12-3/TRBV12-4; cdr3_nt: TGTGCCAGCAGCTTAAAGGGCGCTGGGGAGCTGTTTTTT; cdr3_aa: CASSLKGAGELFF
d_call: NA; j_call: TRBJ1-1; clone_size: NA; v_call: TRBV19; cdr3_nt: TGTGCCAGTAGCTGGGGGGCGCGGAACACTGAAGCTTTCTTT; cdr3_aa: CASSWGARNTEAFF
d_call: TRBD1; j_call: TRBJ2-2; clone_size: once; v_call: TRBV28; cdr3_nt: TGTGCCAGCAGTTCCGACAGGGGTCTCTCGAACACCGGGGAGCTGTTTTTT; cdr3_aa: CASSSDRGLSNTGELFF
d_call: NA; j_call: TRBJ1-2; clone_size: many; v_call: TRBV7-6; cdr3_nt: TGTGCCAGCAGCTTATCGTCCAGCTTCTCTCTCGGCTACACCTTC; cdr3_aa: CASSLSSSFSLGYTF
d_call: NA; j_call: TRBJ2-7; clone_size: NA; v_call: TRBV27; cdr3_nt: TGTGCCAGCAGTTTCGCCCGGGTAGGTTCCTACGAGCAGTACTTC; cdr3_aa: CASSFARVGSYEQYF
d_call: NA; j_call: TRBJ1-1; clone_size: NA; v_call: TRBV7-9; cdr3_nt: TGTGCCAGCAGATCAGAGACTGAAGCTTTCTTT; cdr3_aa: CASRSETEAFF
d_call: TRBD1; j_call: TRBJ2-5; clone_size: many; v_call: TRBV7-6; cdr3_nt: TGTGCCAGCAGTTCCGGGACAGGGGGTATAGAGACCCAGTACTTC; cdr3_aa: CASSSGTGGIETQYF
d_call: TRBD2; j_call: TRBJ2-1; clone_size: NA; v_call: TRBV6-1; cdr3_nt: TGTGCCAGCACCCAGCGAGTAGCGGGGGGAGGTGAGCAGTTCTTC; cdr3_aa: CASTQRVAGGGEQFF
d_call: NA; j_call: TRBJ2-3; clone_size: few; v_call: TRBV7-4; cdr3_nt: TGTGAGACCACGGAGGCCCGGGGAGATACGCAGTATTTT; cdr3_aa: CETTEARGDTQYF
d_call: TRBD2; j_call: TRBJ2-5; clone_size: NA; v_call: TRBV7-9; cdr3_nt: TGTGCCAGCAGCTTAGAGAGGCTGGCGGGGGGCACGCATCAAGAGACCCAGTACTTC; cdr3_aa: CASSLERLAGGTHQETQYF
d_call: TRBD2; j_call: TRBJ2-2; clone_size: few; v_call: TRBV7-3; cdr3_nt: TGTGCCAGCAGCTCTAGCGGGGGGGCCCTCGGGGAGCTGTTTTTT; cdr3_aa: CASSSSGGALGELFF
d_call: NA; j_call: TRBJ2-3; clone_size: few; v_call: TRBV6-1; cdr3_nt: TGTGCCAGCAGTGAAGGGCTTGAGGGCACAGATACGCAGTATTTT; cdr3_aa: CASSEGLEGTDTQYF
d_call: TRBD1; j_call: TRBJ1-3; clone_size: NA; v_call: TRBV19; cdr3_nt: TGTGCCAGTAGTATGGGGACAGCTGGAAACACCATATATTTT; cdr3_aa: CASSMGTAGNTIYF
d_call: NA; j_call: TRBJ1-1; clone_size: many; v_call: TRBV7-9; cdr3_nt: TGTGCCAGCAGCCCTGAAGGGAACACTGAAGCTTTCTTT; cdr3_aa: CASSPEGNTEAFF
d_call: NA; j_call: TRBJ1-2; clone_size: few; v_call: TRBV27; cdr3_nt: TGTGCCAGCAGTTTCTCCAGACACACAAACTATGGCTACACCTTC; cdr3_aa: CASSFSRHTNYGYTF
d_call: TRBD1; j_call: TRBJ2-7; clone_size: once; v_call: TRBV29-1; cdr3_nt: TGCAGCGTTGGTGGGACAGGGGAACGCGAGCAGTACTTC; cdr3_aa: CSVGGTGEREQYF
d_call: NA; j_call: TRBJ1-1; clone_size: many; v_call: TRBV7-7; cdr3_nt: TGTGCTAGCAGCCCGCGGGTGCAAGGGGTAGAAGCTTTCTTT; cdr3_aa: CASSPRVQGVEAFF
d_call: TRBD2; j_call: TRBJ2-5; clone_size: few; v_call: TRBV7-2; cdr3_nt: TGTGCCAGCAGCTTAGTGGCGGGGGGTTACCGAGAGACCCAGTACTTC; cdr3_aa: CASSLVAGGYRETQYF
d_call: NA; j_call: TRBJ2-3; clone_size: NA; v_call: TRBV29-1; cdr3_nt: TGCAGCGTTGAAGGGGAAGGGCCAGATACGCAGTATTTT; cdr3_aa: CSVEGEGPDTQYF
d_call: NA; j_call: TRBJ2-5; clone_size: few; v_call: TRBV14; cdr3_nt: TGTGCCAGCAGCCAAGCGTCAGGGATTCAAGAGACCCAGTACTTC; cdr3_aa: CASSQASGIQETQYF
d_call: TRBD1; j_call: TRBJ1-2; clone_size: NA; v_call: TRBV7-9; cdr3_nt: TGTGCCAGCAGCTTAGGCCGGGACAGGCGTGGCTACACCTTC; cdr3_aa: CASSLGRDRRGYTF
d_call: NA; j_call: TRBJ1-2; clone_size: NA; v_call: TRBV7-6; cdr3_nt: TGTGCCAGCAGCCAGGGACACCTTAACTATGGCTACACCTTC; cdr3_aa: CASSQGHLNYGYTF
d_call: NA; j_call: TRBJ1-2; clone_size: few; v_call: TRBV2; cdr3_nt: TGTGCCAGCAGAGACACAGCTAACTATGGCTACACCTTC; cdr3_aa: CASRDTANYGYTF
d_call: NA; j_call: TRBJ1-3; clone_size: many; v_call: TRBV7-8; cdr3_nt: TGTGCCAGCAGCTTAGAAAATGCACCCAGAGACCCGGGAAACACCATATATTTT; cdr3_aa: CASSLENAPRDPGNTIYF
d_call: TRBD2; j_call: TRBJ2-1; clone_size: NA; v_call: TRBV11-2; cdr3_nt: TGTGCCAGCAGCTTTACCCCGACTAGCGGGCCTGACAATGAGCAGTTCTTC; cdr3_aa: CASSFTPTSGPDNEQFF
d_call: NA; j_call: TRBJ1-4; clone_size: NA; v_call: TRBV7-9; cdr3_nt: TGTGCCAGCAGCCCCGTTAGTTACTCGACTAATGAAAAACTGTTTTTT; cdr3_aa: CASSPVSYSTNEKLFF
d_call: NA; j_call: TRBJ1-5; clone_size: few; v_call: TRBV6-5; cdr3_nt: TGTGCCAGCAGTTACTCGGCCTTTGAGCCCCAGCATTTT; cdr3_aa: CASSYSAFEPQHF
d_call: TRBD2; j_call: TRBJ2-1; clone_size: few; v_call: TRBV28; cdr3_nt: TGTGCCAGCAGTTCCAGTTTAGCGGGGCCCTCCTACAATGAGCAGTTCTTC; cdr3_aa: CASSSSLAGPSYNEQFF
d_call: NA; j_call: TRBJ2-7; clone_size: many; v_call: TRBV7-8; cdr3_nt: TGTGCCAGCAGCTTAAGGTTAAGCTCCTACGAGCAGTACTTC; cdr3_aa: CASSLRLSSYEQYF
d_call: NA; j_call: TRBJ2-5; clone_size: once; v_call: TRBV7-4; cdr3_nt: TGTGCCAGCAGCTCCCAAAACGCTGAGTACCAAGAGACCCAGTACTTC; cdr3_aa: CASSSQNAEYQETQYF
d_call: NA; j_call: TRBJ2-4; clone_size: NA; v_call: TRBV6-1; cdr3_nt: TGTGCCAGCAGCCGCAGGGATCGGGCCAAAAACATTCAGTACTTC; cdr3_aa: CASSRRDRAKNIQYF
d_call: TRBD1; j_call: TRBJ2-1; clone_size: NA; v_call: TRBV29-1; cdr3_nt: TGCAGCGTTGAGACAAGACAGGGGGAGTTCTTC; cdr3_aa: CSVETRQGEFF
d_call: NA; j_call: TRBJ1-2; clone_size: few; v_call: TRBV12-5; cdr3_nt: TGTGCTAGTGGGACCGGGACCAACCCTTTGGATTATGGCTACACCTTC; cdr3_aa: CASGTGTNPLDYGYTF
d_call: NA; j_call: TRBJ1-1; clone_size: NA; v_call: TRBV14; cdr3_nt: TGTGCCAGCAGCCAAGATAAGGGGCTCACTGAAGCTTTCTTT; cdr3_aa: CASSQDKGLTEAFF
d_call: NA; j_call: TRBJ1-5; clone_size: few; v_call: TRBV6-2/TRBV6-3; cdr3_nt: TGTGCCAGCAGTTTCAGGTGGGGGAATCAGCCCCAGCATTTT; cdr3_aa: CASSFRWGNQPQHF